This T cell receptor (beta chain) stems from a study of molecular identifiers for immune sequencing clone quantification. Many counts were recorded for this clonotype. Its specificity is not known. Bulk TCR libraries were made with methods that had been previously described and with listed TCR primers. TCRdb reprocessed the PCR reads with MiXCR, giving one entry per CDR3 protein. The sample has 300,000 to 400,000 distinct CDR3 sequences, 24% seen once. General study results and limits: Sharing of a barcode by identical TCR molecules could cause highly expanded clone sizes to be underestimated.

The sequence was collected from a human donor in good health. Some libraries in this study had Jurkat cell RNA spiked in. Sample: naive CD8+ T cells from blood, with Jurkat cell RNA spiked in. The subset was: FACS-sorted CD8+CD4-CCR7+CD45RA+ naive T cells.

The CDR3 loop reads CSARDHGGGPKNIQYF. The CDR3 coding sequence is TGCAGTGCTAGAGATCATGGAGGCGGTCCCAAAAACATTCAGTACTTC. The V call is TRBV20-1, the J call TRBJ2-4, with D possibly matching TRBD2 (5 bases). The CDR3 consists of 16 residues. Germline loops: CDR1 DFQATT, CDR2 SNEGSKA (reference sequence). Trimming took off 0 bases at V and 2 bases at J, with 14 bases between the two ends.